This is a list of T cell receptor beta chains from one sample in a study of technical replicates of blood from a few donors. Only in-frame clones appear in the TCRdb table, and some are missing; sequencing was by immunoSEQ multiplex PCR. The repertoire holds about 89,000 clones, with 94% as singletons. Sequencing was carried out using T cells isolated from PBMCs. The receptor set was obtained from a human donor in good health. The CDR3 runs from the conserved cysteine through the conserved F or W. D genes are given only for firm matches. Size is omitted from some rows. Given values are once, few, many or a class for expanded clones.

J gene	D gene	V gene	clone size	CDR3 DNA	CDR3 protein
TRBJ2-5	TRBD1	TRBV28	-	TGTGCCAGCAGAACCGACAGGGTCCAAGAGACCCAGTACTTC	CASRTDRVQETQYF
TRBJ2-2	-	TRBV12-5	-	TGTGCTAGTGGTTTGGTATCGGAGGGCTCGGGCGGGGAGCTGTTTTTT	CASGLVSEGSGGELFF
TRBJ1-2	TRBD1	TRBV6-5	-	TGTGCCAGCAGCCCACGGACAGGCTACGGCTACACCTTC	CASSPRTGYGYTF
TRBJ1-1	TRBD1	TRBV28	-	TGTGCCAGCAGTTTATGGGCTGGGACAGGGGGTGTAATGAACACTGAAGCTTTCTTT	CASSLWAGTGGVMNTEAFF
TRBJ1-3	-	TRBV11-2	-	TGTGCCAGCAGCACCCAAGCCGGAAACACCATATATTTT	CASSTQAGNTIYF
TRBJ1-5	-	TRBV27	-	TGTGCCAGCAGCCAGGGGATGGCCAATCAGCCCCAGCATTTT	CASSQGMANQPQHF
TRBJ1-1	TRBD1	TRBV6-5	-	TGTGCCAGCACAGAGGCAGGGGGGACTGAAGCTTTCTTT	CASTEAGGTEAFF
TRBJ2-1	TRBD2	TRBV23-1	-	TGCGCCAGCAGTCCGAAAGAGAGCGGGAGAGGGGACAATGAGCAGTTCTTC	CASSPKESGRGDNEQFF
TRBJ1-1	-	TRBV15	few	TGTGCCACCAGCAGCAAACTAAGCGCCACTGAAGCTTTCTTT	CATSSKLSATEAFF
TRBJ1-1	-	TRBV7-3	-	TGTGCCAGCAGCTTAAATGGGGCCAAAAGGCCCTCGGCTGAAGCTTTCTTT	CASSLNGAKRPSAEAFF
TRBJ2-1	TRBD1	TRBV29-1	-	TGCAGCGTCGAAGGGGGGACAGGGCCTGAGCAGTTCTTC	CSVEGGTGPEQFF
TRBJ1-3	-	TRBV6-5	-	TGTGCCAGCAGTAAGGACAACTTCCCTGGAAACACCATATATTTT	CASSKDNFPGNTIYF
TRBJ2-7	TRBD2	TRBV5-5	-	TGTGCCAGCGGTACCGGGACTAGCGTTTTATACGAGCAGTACTTC	CASGTGTSVLYEQYF
TRBJ1-1	TRBD1	TRBV5-6	once	TGTGCCAGCAGCTTGGGACAGGGTTCATTCCCCCGCTTGAACACTGAAGCTTTCTTT	CASSLGQGSFPRLNTEAFF
TRBJ1-2	-	TRBV19	-	TGTGCCAGTAGTATCCCGGGGAGGGGTCTCTATGGCTACACCTTC	CASSIPGRGLYGYTF
TRBJ1-1	-	TRBV9	few	TGTGCCAGCAGCGTAGGGTTTAGGAACACTGAAGCTTTCTTT	CASSVGFRNTEAFF
TRBJ2-7	-	TRBV6-1	once	TGTGCCAGCAGTGAAAACTTTGCGGGATGGGGTAGACACGAGCAGTACTTC	CASSENFAGWGRHEQYF
TRBJ1-1	TRBD1	TRBV6-5	-	TGTGCCAGCCGGTTCACAGGGGGCACTGAAGCTTTCTTT	CASRFTGGTEAFF
TRBJ2-7	TRBD2	TRBV6-6	-	TGTGCCAGCAGCAAAGAGCTAGCGGGATACAGCGAGCAGTACTTC	CASSKELAGYSEQYF
TRBJ2-5	TRBD1	TRBV5-4	-	TGTGCCAGCAGCCCGGGACAGGGGCCACAAGAGACCCAGTACTTC	CASSPGQGPQETQYF
TRBJ2-7	-	TRBV11-2	-	TGTGCCAGCAGCTTACCGGGGACCTACGAGCAGTACTTC	CASSLPGTYEQYF
TRBJ2-1	TRBD2	TRBV15	-	TGTGCCACCAGCCATGGGACTAGCGGGGCCTACAATGAGCAGTTCTTC	CATSHGTSGAYNEQFF
TRBJ2-2	-	TRBV4-1	-	TGCGCCAGCAGCCAAACCCTAGCCGGGGGAAACACCGGGGAGCTGTTTTTT	CASSQTLAGGNTGELFF
TRBJ2-5	TRBD1	TRBV2	-	TGTGCCAGCAGTGTCGACAGGGTCCAAGAGACCCAGTACTTC	CASSVDRVQETQYF
TRBJ2-1	TRBD2	TRBV4-1	-	TGCGCCAGCAGCCAAGATCCATTGCGGGAGTATTTTAATGAGCAGTTCTTC	CASSQDPLREYFNEQFF
TRBJ2-5	TRBD1	TRBV2	-	TGTGCCAGCGATGAACAGGGGGCCGTGGAGACCCAGTACTTC	CASDEQGAVETQYF
TRBJ2-7	TRBD2	TRBV10-3	few	TGTGCCATCAGTGGGGGTCGGGGGGACGACGAGCAGTACTTC	CAISGGRGDDEQYF
TRBJ2-2	-	TRBV19	-	TGTGCCAGTAGTACGCGCCAACTAGGTATCACCGGGGAGCTGTTTTTT	CASSTRQLGITGELFF
TRBJ1-5	-	TRBV19	once	TGTGCCAGTAGTATAGGCCCAGGGGATCGCCAGCATTTT	CASSIGPGDRQHF
TRBJ1-3	-	TRBV2	-	TGTGCCAGCAGTGAGTTCAGGGCTGGAAACACCATATATTTT	CASSEFRAGNTIYF
TRBJ1-2	TRBD1	TRBV5-1	-	TGCGCCAGCAGCCCGGGACAGGGCCGATATGGCTACACCTTC	CASSPGQGRYGYTF
TRBJ1-5	-	TRBV6-1	-	TGTGCCAGCAACAGGGAGTCTCATCAGCCCCAGCATTTT	CASNRESHQPQHF
TRBJ2-7	-	TRBV12-5	-	TGTGCTAGTGGTTTAGGGGTTTGGTACGAGCAGTACTTC	CASGLGVWYEQYF
TRBJ2-7	TRBD2	TRBV15	-	TGTGCCACAAAACTAGCGGGAGGTGTAAACGAGCAGTACTTC	CATKLAGGVNEQYF
TRBJ2-1	-	TRBV11-2	-	TGTGCCAGCAGCTCCGTTATGGGGCCCAATAATGAGCAGTTCTTC	CASSSVMGPNNEQFF
TRBJ2-3	-	TRBV5-1	-	TGCGCCAGCAGCACCAGCGACTCGACAGATACGCAGTATTTT	CASSTSDSTDTQYF
TRBJ2-7	TRBD1	TRBV2	-	TGTGCCAGCAGTGCCCTCACAGGGGCTTCCTACGAGCAGTACTTC	CASSALTGASYEQYF
TRBJ2-7	TRBD2	TRBV4-1	once	TGCGCCAGCAGTCGAGGACTAGCGGGGGGCTACGAGCAGTACTTC	CASSRGLAGGYEQYF
TRBJ2-3	-	TRBV9	-	TGTGCCAGCAGCGTAGGCTGGGGGACTAGCACAGATACGCAGTATTTT	CASSVGWGTSTDTQYF
TRBJ2-1	TRBD2	TRBV19	-	TGTGCCAGTACTCCTCCGGGGGGAACTAGCGGGAGTAAAAGTTGGGATGAGCAGTTCTTC	CASTPPGGTSGSKSWDEQFF
TRBJ1-2	-	TRBV28	-	TGTGCCAGCAGTTTAGCCGTACGGGATGGTCGATATGGCTACACCTTC	CASSLAVRDGRYGYTF
TRBJ2-7	TRBD1	TRBV11-2	-	TGTGCCAGCAGACCAGGGACAGCCTCCTACGAGCAGTACTTC	CASRPGTASYEQYF
TRBJ2-7	TRBD1	TRBV4-1	-	TGCGCCAGCAGCCAAGGCCGGGACAGGCGAGCCTACGAGCAGTACTTC	CASSQGRDRRAYEQYF
TRBJ1-2	-	TRBV10-3	-	TGTGCCATCAGCGAAAGACAGGAACGCTATGGCTACACCTTC	CAISERQERYGYTF
TRBJ2-7	TRBD2	TRBV14	-	TGTGCCAGCAGCCACCCCCCCCGGGGGGACTACGAGCAGTACTTC	CASSHPPRGDYEQYF
TRBJ1-4	-	TRBV6-6	-	TGTGCCAGCAGTGCCATGGGGGGGCAATACAATGAAAAACTGTTTTTT	CASSAMGGQYNEKLFF
TRBJ2-7	-	TRBV7-2	-	TGTGCCAGCGGAAAACAGGGATCCTACGAGCAGTACTTC	CASGKQGSYEQYF
TRBJ2-3	-	TRBV6-1	-	TGTGCCAGCAGTGAAGGGAGAGGGGATACGCAGTATTTT	CASSEGRGDTQYF
TRBJ1-3	-	TRBV4-1	-	TGCGCCAGCAGCCAACAATACCCCGTTCAGTCTGGAAACACCATATATTTT	CASSQQYPVQSGNTIYF
TRBJ1-2	TRBD1	TRBV7-9	-	TGTGCCAGCAGCGCGGGGACAGACAGGCTGTGGTATGGCTACACCTTC	CASSAGTDRLWYGYTF
TRBJ1-1	-	TRBV5-5	-	TGTGCCAGCAGCTTGGGAGCAACCGCCGCGGAGAACACTGAAGCTTTCTTT	CASSLGATAAENTEAFF
TRBJ2-1	-	TRBV7-6	-	TGTGCCAGCAGCTTCGGCCCCCCTATTGGCGGGACCGCCTACAATGAGCAGTTCTTC	CASSFGPPIGGTAYNEQFF
TRBJ2-6	TRBD1	TRBV19	once	TGTGCCAGTAGTAAGGACAGGGCTTTGTCCTCTGGGGCCAACGTCCTGACTTTC	CASSKDRALSSGANVLTF
TRBJ2-3	-	TRBV7-9	-	TGTGCCAGCAACCAAGGCCCCGGCGGGGAAGTCGCAGATACGCAGTATTTT	CASNQGPGGEVADTQYF
TRBJ2-5	-	TRBV4-1	-	TGCGCCAGCAGCCAAGTAGGGGCAGAGACCCAGTACTTC	CASSQVGAETQYF
TRBJ2-1	-	TRBV29-1	-	TGCAGCGTAGACGTGATCCAAGGGGTGGGGGGTTACAATGAGCAGTTCTTC	CSVDVIQGVGGYNEQFF